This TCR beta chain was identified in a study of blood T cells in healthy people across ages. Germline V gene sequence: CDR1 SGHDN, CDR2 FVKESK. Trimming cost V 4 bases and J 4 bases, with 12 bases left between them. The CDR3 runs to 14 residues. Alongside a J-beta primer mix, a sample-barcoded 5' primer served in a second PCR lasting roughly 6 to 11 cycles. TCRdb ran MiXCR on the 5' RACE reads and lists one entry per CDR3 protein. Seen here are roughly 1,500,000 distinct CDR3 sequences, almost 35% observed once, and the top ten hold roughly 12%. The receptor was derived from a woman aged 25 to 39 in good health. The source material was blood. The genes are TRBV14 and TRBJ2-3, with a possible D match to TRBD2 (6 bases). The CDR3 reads CASSRQPSADTQYF. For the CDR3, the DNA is TGTGCCAGCAGCCGGCAACCTAGCGCAGATACGCAGTATTTT. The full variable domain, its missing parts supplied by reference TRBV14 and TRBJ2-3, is EAGVTQFPSHSVIEKGQTVTLRCDPISGHDNLYWYRRVMGKEIKFLLHFVKESKQDESGMPNNRFLAERTGGTYSTLKVQPAELEDSGVYFCASSRQPSADTQYFGPGTRLTVL.